This T cell receptor (beta chain) came from a study of CD8+ T cells in alopecia areata. Across the study: Tofacitinib was given for 6 to 18 months, then stopped for 6 months.

The treatment denotes: oral pan-JAK inhibitor, 5-10 mg twice daily. This clone was seen only a few times. TCR sequencing used cDNA made by reverse transcription of extracted RNA. Only in-frame clones appear in the TCRdb table, and some are missing; sequencing was by immunoSEQ multiplex PCR. The repertoire consists of around 180,000 clones, with around three fifths occurring once and the leading ten covering approximately 0.97%. CDR1 and CDR2 from the germline V gene are LNHDA and SQIVND (reference sequence). V lost 3 bases to trimming and J lost 5 bases; unmatched junction nucleotides: 6. This CDR3 region has 16 residues.

Material: CD4+ T cells sorted from blood, obtained at week 24, from a patient treated with tofacitinib. This receptor was taken from a human donor with alopecia areata. This chain links TRBV19 with TRBJ2-2, with TRBD1 identical over 10 bases. The CDR3 DNA sequence: TGTGCCAGTAGTATCACGGGACAGGGGCGGACCGGGGAGCTGTTTTTT. Its translation is CASSITGQGRTGELFF.